The 32 T cell receptor beta chains listed next were all sequenced from one sample in a study of metastatic and nonmetastatic thyroid tumors. Through MiXCR, TCRdb re-clonotyped the PCR reads. The data hold 30,000 to 40,000 clones, with 15% observed a single time. None of the patients had undergone any treatment ahead of thyroid surgery. The sample comprised blood. The source is a male donor with papillary thyroid cancer or a benign thyroid nodule (not recorded which). Some clones in this sample may be carry-over from other donors' samples.

This clone occurred a few times. A much larger clone is a single base away; this may be a read error. This chain links TRBV29-1 with TRBJ2-1; no clear D gene. From germline, CDR1 is SQVTM and CDR2 ANQGSEA. The CDR3 covers 13 residues. The CDR3 loop is CSARVPPLNERFF. The CDR3 DNA reads TGCAGCGCTCGTGTTCCCCCCCTCAATGAGCGGTTCTTC.

At least ten counts were recorded for this clone. The chain employs TRBV28 and TRBJ2-1; D assignment may be TRBD1 or TRBD2 (5 bases each). CDR3 length: 15 residues. Trimming removed 5 bases from V and 4 bases from J, with 15 bases in between. Germline-derived CDR1 and CDR2 are MDHEN and SYDVKM. CDR3 bases: TGTGCCAGCAGTCCTCAGGGTCGGGGTTACAATGAGCAGTTCTTC. The encoded protein is CASSPQGRGYNEQFF.

The chain is built from TRBV12-3 or TRBV12-4 and TRBJ2-1, with TRBD2 matching 14 bases. The CDR3 contains 16 residues. V trimming: 7 bases; J trimming: 12 bases; junction bases outside the gene matches: 14. The CDR3 bases are TGTGCCAGCATGACCGCCGGGACTAGCGGGAGAAGTGGGCAGTTCTTC. It encodes CASMTAGTSGRSGQFF.

This clone was seen only a few times. The rearrangement uses TRBV5-1 and TRBJ1-1; D is ambiguous. This CDR3 comprises 13 residues. Germline loops: CDR1 SGHRS, CDR2 YFSETQ. V gave up 4 bases and J gave up 4 bases, with 11 bases separating them. CDR3 DNA: TGCGCCAGCAGCATTTCGTATGGCACTGAAGCTTTCTTT. It is translated as CASSISYGTEAFF.

This clone occurred many times. The gene calls are TRBV19 and TRBJ2-2, with D unresolved. V was clipped by 3 bases and J by 7 bases, with 9 bases between them. Per the germline V gene, CDR1 is LNHDA and CDR2 is SQIVND (reference sequence). The CDR3 contains 13 residues. The CDR3, as DNA: TGTGCCAGTAGTATCGGAGCCATCGGGGAGCTGTTTTTT. Translation: CASSIGAIGELFF. Combining the CDR3 with reference TRBV19 and TRBJ2-2 gives the whole variable domain DGGITQSPKYLFRKEGQNVTLSCEQNLNHDAMYWYRQDPGQGLRLIYYSQIVNDFQKGDIAEGYSVSREKKESFPLTVTSAQKNPTAFYLCASSIGAIGELFFGEGSRLTVL.

Ten or more counts support this clone. The gene calls are TRBV6-1 and TRBJ1-1, with D hard to call. Deletions cut 5 bases from V and 3 bases from J, with 13 bases between. The CDR3 runs to 14 residues. Germline V gene lookup returns CDR1 MNHNS and CDR2 SASEGT. The chain's CDR3 is CASSSTSGDTEAFF. For the CDR3, the DNA is TGTGCCAGCAGTTCAACCTCAGGAGACACTGAAGCTTTCTTT.

V gene TRBV4-2 combines with J gene TRBJ2-6; 11 positions agree with TRBD1. Germline CDR1 LGHNA, CDR2 YNFKEQ. J was trimmed by 0 bases and V by 6 bases; bases with no gene match: 7. The CDR3 sequence is 18 residues long. The DNA of the CDR3 is TGTGCCAGCAGTCCTGGGACAGGGGGGATCTCTGGGGCCAACGTCCTGACTTTC. This translates into CASSPGTGGISGANVLTF.

This clone was seen only a few times. The gene calls are TRBV4-2 and TRBJ1-1; no clear D. There are 19 residues in the CDR3. Germline-derived CDR1 and CDR2 are LGHNA and YNFKEQ. The V and J ends lost 0 bases and 1 base respectively, with 21 bases between them. The CDR3 sequence is CASSQDGVGAGRTNTEAFF. As DNA, the CDR3 is TGTGCCAGCAGCCAAGATGGGGTGGGAGCAGGAAGGACGAACACTGAAGCTTTCTTT.

This clone appeared many times. The chain combines TRBV5-5 with TRBJ2-1, with a tentative D call TRBD2 (6 bases). The CDR3 extends over 14 amino acids. Germline V CDR1 and CDR2: SGHKS, YYEKEE (reference sequence). V lost 2 bases to trimming and J lost 0 bases, with 6 bases between them. DNA of the CDR3: TGTGCCAGCAGCTTTAGCGGCTCCTACAATGAGCAGTTCTTC. Translating gives CASSFSGSYNEQFF.

Many counts were recorded for this clone. The chain combines TRBV19 with TRBJ2-1, with D possibly being TRBD1 (5 bases). V dropped 5 bases and J dropped 2 bases, with 13 bases sitting between them. The CDR3 consists of 15 residues. Germline V gene data show CDR1 as LNHDA and CDR2 as SQIVND (reference sequence). CDR3 sequence: CASSPRRTTYNEQFF. The CDR3 DNA reads as TGTGCCAGTAGTCCTCGTCGGACAACCTACAATGAGCAGTTCTTC.

As for this clone: Relative to the germline gene, one junction end is altered; a read error may explain this. CDR3 DNA sequence: TGTGCCAGCAGCGCCCCACATATCGGGGTCTACGAGCATTACTTC. Its translation is CASSAPHIGVYEHYF. The rearrangement joins TRBV11-2 to TRBJ2-7; tentative D call: TRBD2 (5 bases). The germline gives CDR1 SGHAT, CDR2 FQNNGV. There are 15 residues in the CDR3.

The chain joins TRBV30 to TRBJ1-5, with 10 bases lining up with TRBD1. Unmatched junction bases numbered 9, after V lost 7 bases and J lost 3 bases. Germline V gene sequence: CDR1 GTSNPN, CDR2 SVGIG (reference sequence). CDR3 length: 15 amino acids. CDR3: CAFQGQGSLNQPQHF. The CDR3 coding sequence is TGTGCCTTCCAGGGACAGGGGTCGCTCAATCAGCCCCAGCATTTT.

Comments on this clone: At one end, the junction sequence differs from germline, possibly due to a read error. V and J are TRBV28 and TRBJ1-5, with D perhaps TRBD1 (5 bases). This CDR3 region has 15 residues. CDR1 is MDHEN, CDR2 SYDVKM, per germline. CDR3 amino acids: CASSLTGGSNQPRHF. The CDR3 DNA reads as TGTGCCAGCAGTTTAACGGGGGGTAGCAATCAGCCCCGGCATTTT.

In this sample, this clone is medium-sized (0.01 to 0.1%). The rearrangement uses TRBV6-1 and TRBJ1-2; 9 nucleotides agree with TRBD1. The CDR3 is 15 residues long. With V trimmed by 4 bases and J by 2 bases, 5 bases remained unmatched. CDR1 and CDR2 from the germline V gene are MNHNS and SASEGT. The CDR3 nucleotides read TGTGCCAGCAGTGGACAGGGGGTCTTCAACTATGGCTACACCTTC. Translated: CASSGQGVFNYGYTF.

This clone occurred many times. This chain uses TRBV20-1 with TRBJ2-7, with D hard to call. From germline, CDR1 is DFQATT and CDR2 SNEGSKA (reference sequence). This CDR3 contains 10 residues. Trimming cost V 6 bases and J 1 base, with 4 bases left between them. The CDR3 region is CSAGSYEQYF. CDR3 bases: TGCAGTGCGGGGTCCTACGAGCAGTACTTC.

This clone occurred many times. This chain connects TRBV5-1 to TRBJ2-3, with a possible D match to TRBD2 (5 bases). Germline CDR1 SGHRS, CDR2 YFSETQ. Trimming stripped 5 bases from V and 2 bases from J, with 18 bases between. The CDR3 runs 16 residues. The CDR3 reads CASRTGLAANTDTQYF. For the CDR3, the DNA is TGCGCCAGCAGAACCGGCCTAGCAGCTAACACAGATACGCAGTATTTT.

In its sample, this clone was seen many times. This chain joins TRBV6-1 and TRBJ2-7; D may be TRBD2 (5 bases). The length of the CDR3 is 15 residues. Germline V gene lookup returns CDR1 MNHNS and CDR2 SASEGT. Trimming pared 5 bases from V and 0 bases from J, leaving 14 bases between. The CDR3 here is CASSLGPADSYEQYF. The CDR3 DNA follows: TGTGCCAGCAGTCTGGGCCCAGCGGACTCCTACGAGCAGTACTTC.

This clone was seen repeatedly, ten times or more. One junction end does not reproduce the germline sequence, and a read error may be involved. This same CDR3 is encoded by further DNA sequences in the sample. V and J are TRBV5-1 and TRBJ2-1; possibly TRBD1 for D (5 bases). From germline, CDR1 is SGHRS and CDR2 YFSETQ. This CDR3 contains 14 residues. Here the CDR3 reads CASSLAPRGDEQFF. DNA for the CDR3: TGCGCCAGCAGCTTGGCCCCTAGGGGCGATGAACAGTTCTTC.

Ten or more counts support this clone. The CDR3 region is CASIPAAQNTEAFF. The CDR3 DNA reads TGTGCCAGTATCCCAGCGGCACAGAACACTGAAGCTTTCTTT. The rearrangement joins TRBV19 to TRBJ1-1, with D hard to call. Germline CDR1 is LNHDA and CDR2 is SQIVND (reference sequence). This CDR3 spans 14 amino acids. V dropped 7 bases and J dropped 1 base, with 13 bases sitting between them. Complete variable domain (other parts from reference TRBV19 and TRBJ1-1): DGGITQSPKYLFRKEGQNVTLSCEQNLNHDAMYWYRQDPGQGLRLIYYSQIVNDFQKGDIAEGYSVSREKKESFPLTVTSAQKNPTAFYLCASIPAAQNTEAFFGQGTRLTVV.

With regard to this clone: The junction departs from the called germline gene at one end, perhaps through a read error. The chain couples TRBV5-1 to TRBJ2-1; D is perhaps TRBD2 (5 bases). This CDR3 is 13 amino acids long. Germline V gene data show CDR1 as SGHRS and CDR2 as YFSETQ. The CDR3 DNA reads TGCACCAGCAGCTTCGGGGTCGAGGGTGATCAGTTCTTC. It is translated as CTSSFGVEGDQFF.

This clone was observed many times. V is TRBV20-1 and J is TRBJ2-5; possible D gene TRBD2, 6 bases. V lost 3 bases to trimming and J lost 5 bases, with 25 bases between them. The CDR3 is made up of 17 amino acids. CDR1 DFQATT and CDR2 SNEGSKA come from the germline V gene (reference sequence). CDR3 sequence: CSARSRRPDYPAETQYF. The CDR3 DNA sequence: TGCAGTGCTAGGTCTAGGCGTCCGGACTACCCGGCGGAGACCCAGTACTTC.

This clone was found a few times. The chain recombines TRBV28 with TRBJ1-2; 7 bases fit TRBD1. In germline, CDR1 is MDHEN, CDR2 SYDVKM. This CDR3 has 14 amino acids. Trimming removed 1 base from V and 3 bases from J; junction bases left unmatched: 2. CDR3 DNA: TGTGCCAGCAGTTTATATACAGGGGACTATGGCTACACCTTC. It specifies CASSLYTGDYGYTF.

This clone was observed a handful of times. Being one base from a much bigger clone, this may be a read error. The V and J genes are TRBV18 and TRBJ2-3, with unresolved D. The CDR3 totals 13 residues. Trimming took 4 bases from V and 4 from J, leaving 9 bases between them. CDR1 is KGHSH, CDR2 LQKENI, per germline. The CDR3 DNA follows: TGTGCCAGCTCACATCCCCCCCCAGATACGCAGTATTTT. This sequence encodes CASSHPPPDTQYF. Based on the CDR3 plus reference TRBV18 and TRBJ2-3, the full variable domain is NAGVMQNPRHLVRRRGQEARLRCSPMKGHSHVYWYRQLPEEGLKFMVYLQKENIIDESGMPKERFSAEFPKEGPSILRIQQVVRGDSAAYFCASSHPPPDTQYFGPGTRLTVL.

This clone came up many times. The chain carries TRBV6-6 and TRBJ2-7, with D perhaps matching TRBD1 or TRBD2 (9 bases each). The CDR3 sequence is 19 residues long. The germline V and J ends were trimmed by 7 bases and 4 bases, with 32 bases remaining between them. The V gene's germline CDR1 is MNHNY and CDR2 SVGAGI (reference sequence). The chain's CDR3 is CASKGDGQGRRGGRYEQYF. In nucleotides, the CDR3 is TGTGCCAGCAAAGGGGATGGACAGGGGCGGCGGGGGGGGCGATACGAGCAGTACTTC.

By frequency in the sample, this clone is medium-sized (0.01 to 0.1%). The sample contains more than one DNA sequence encoding this CDR3. The chain employs TRBV27 and TRBJ2-1; D is undetermined. The CDR3 sequence is 14 residues long. Trimming shortened V by 7 bases and J by 2 bases, and 12 bases separated the two germline ends. Germline CDR1 and CDR2: MNHEY and SMNVEV (reference sequence). This chain's CDR3 is CASTTGGAYNEQFF. The DNA of the CDR3 is TGTGCCAGCACCACGGGCGGCGCCTACAATGAGCAGTTCTTC.

In its sample, this clone was seen many times. The chain uses TRBV7-9 and TRBJ1-6, with 9 positions matching TRBD1. This CDR3 has 15 amino acids. Germline CDR1 SEHNR, CDR2 FQNEAQ (reference sequence). V dropped 5 bases and J dropped 8; count of bases not matched to a gene: 7. The CDR3, as DNA: TGTGCCAGCAGCCTAGGGACAGGGAGTCATTCACCCCTCCACTTT. As protein: CASSLGTGSHSPLHF. The full variable domain, rest sourced from reference TRBV7-9 and TRBJ1-6, is DTGVSQNPRHKITKRGQNVTFRCDPISEHNRLYWYRQTLGQGPEFLTYFQNEAQLEKSRLLSDRFSAERPKGSFSTLEIQRTEQGDSAMYLCASSLGTGSHSPLHFGNGTRLTVT.

This clone was found many times. The chain combines TRBV12-3 or TRBV12-4 with TRBJ2-7; TRBD2 agrees at 9 bases. The CDR3 covers 14 residues. The junction had 10 bases not matched to a gene; V was cut back by 6 bases and J by 7 bases. In DNA form, the CDR3 reads TGTGCCAGCAGCCCGATGGGACTAGCTAGGGAGCAGTACTTC. Protein: CASSPMGLAREQYF.

This clone was seen at least ten times. V gene TRBV12-3 or TRBV12-4 combines with J gene TRBJ1-2, with D hard to call. The CDR3 extends over 15 amino acids. V was shortened by 2 bases and J by 4 bases, with 14 bases between the two germline ends. The CDR3 here is CASSLNSALRYGYTF. Here the CDR3 DNA reads TGTGCCAGCAGTTTAAATTCCGCGTTACGCTATGGCTACACCTTC.

This clone was seen more than once but under ten times. At one end, the junction sequence differs from germline, possibly due to a read error. The chain couples TRBV6-5 to TRBJ2-6, with D perhaps matching TRBD1 (5 bases). Germline V gene data show CDR1 as MNHEY and CDR2 as SVGAGI. The CDR3 loop spans 16 amino acids. DNA of the CDR3: TGTGCCAGCAGTTATAAGACGGTCTATGGGGCAAACGTCCTGACTTTC. It specifies CASSYKTVYGANVLTF.

The genes are TRBV19 and TRBJ2-1; 8 positions agree with TRBD1. From germline, CDR1 is LNHDA and CDR2 SQIVND (reference sequence). The V and J ends lost 4 bases and 4 bases, in that order; junction bases with no gene match: 6. The CDR3 extends over 15 amino acids. CDR3 in DNA: TGTGCCAGTAGTAATCAGGGGGCTCGGTACAATGAGCAGTTCTTC. Its translation: CASSNQGARYNEQFF.

This clone turned up a few times. Being one base from a much bigger clone, this may be a read error. The chain uses TRBV29-1 and TRBJ2-5; TRBD2 might be the D (6 bases). Trimming left V 7 bases short and J 5 bases short, with 14 bases between. CDR1 SQVTM and CDR2 ANQGSEA come from the germline V gene. This CDR3 spans 12 amino acids. The CDR3 spells CSGLELVETQYF. The CDR3 DNA reads as TGCAGCGGACTAGAGCTTGTGGAGACCCAGTACTTC.

This clone has ten or more counts. The V call is TRBV28, the J call TRBJ1-1; a possible D gene is TRBD1 (5 bases). V gave up 5 bases and J gave up 1 base, with 17 bases separating them. Germline V gene sequence: CDR1 MDHEN, CDR2 SYDVKM. The CDR3 runs to 16 residues. In DNA, the CDR3 is TGTGCCAGCAGTCCACCCTCGGGGGGGTCGAACACTGAAGCTTTCTTT. It translates to CASSPPSGGSNTEAFF.